The clone carrying this T cell receptor beta chain was counted many times. This entry comes from a study of T-cell reconstitution after alpha-beta-depleted transplantation in children. V shed 5 bases and J 4 bases; nucleotides not matched to a gene: 6. The CDR3 is 14 amino acids. Germline CDR1 reads SGHRS; CDR2 reads YFSETQ. Using unique molecular identifiers, the investigators prepared the TCRbeta library. TCRdb reprocessed the PCR reads with MiXCR, giving one entry per CDR3 protein. The sample shows 250,000 to 350,000 distinct CDR3 sequences, approximately 9.8% of them seen only once. The origin of this receptor is a human donor who donated a stem cell graft to a child with SCID. This material consisted of PBMCs from the stem cell graft donor, taken from the stem cell graft. The chain has TRBV5-1 and TRBJ1-1; TRBD1 agrees at 9 bases. This chain's CDR3 is CASRQGATTTEAFF. CDR3 DNA sequence: TGCGCCAGCAGACAGGGGGCTACTACCACTGAAGCTTTCTTT.